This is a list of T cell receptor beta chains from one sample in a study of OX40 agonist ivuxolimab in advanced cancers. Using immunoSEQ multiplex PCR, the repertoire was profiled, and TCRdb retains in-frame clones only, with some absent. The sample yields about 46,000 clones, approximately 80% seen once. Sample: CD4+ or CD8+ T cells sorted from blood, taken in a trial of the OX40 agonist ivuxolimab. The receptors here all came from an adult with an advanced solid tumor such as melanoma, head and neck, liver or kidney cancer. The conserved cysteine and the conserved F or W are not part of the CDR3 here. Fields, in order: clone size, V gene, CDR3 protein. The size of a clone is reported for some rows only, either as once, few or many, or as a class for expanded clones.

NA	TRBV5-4	ASSRLLAGGTNEQF
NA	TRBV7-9	ASSGGPVYEQY
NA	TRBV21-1	TRTDRTDTQY
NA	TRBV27	ASRETPYYGYT
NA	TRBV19	ASSIDSRGPQH
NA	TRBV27	ASRVRAGQGTYEQY
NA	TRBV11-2	ASSLPQETQY
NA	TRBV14	ASSRQGRRWRTEAF
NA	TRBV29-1	SVGLAGFGNEQF
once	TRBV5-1	ASSFQQGSGNTIY
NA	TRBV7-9	ASTQVLNTEAF
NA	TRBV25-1	ASSEDRTGRETQY
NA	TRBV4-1	ASSQVGSEQY
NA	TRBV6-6	ASRENSGDDEQF
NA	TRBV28	ATYSGTGAGELF
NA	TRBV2	ASSDNRDSPEAF
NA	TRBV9	ASTLSGQGFQETQY
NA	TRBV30	AWRLQGAYGYT
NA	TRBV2	ASSLQGRSGANVLT
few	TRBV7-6	ASSPRPDQPQH
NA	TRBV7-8	ASSQRGGAYYGYT
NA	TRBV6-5	ASSYSRTGKADTQY
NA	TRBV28	ASSLPRRESEQF
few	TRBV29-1	SVMTGAGTGELF
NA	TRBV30	AWSPPGASGETQY
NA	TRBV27	ASRKTDNQPQH
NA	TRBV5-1	ASSLAGTGTTGELF
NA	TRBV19	ASIEGDYGYT
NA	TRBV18	ASSPERETQY
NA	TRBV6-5	ASRGTGGVSRI
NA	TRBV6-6	ASSRSGASYEQY
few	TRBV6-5	ASSYSYRPGEKLF
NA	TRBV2	ASSSLAGLGYEQY
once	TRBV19	ASRIGDTIY
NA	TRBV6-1	ASKTGAIDTQY
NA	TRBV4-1	ASSQEGFWGYT
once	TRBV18	ASSPGSWRVYNEQF
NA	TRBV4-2	ASSQASGDTDTQY
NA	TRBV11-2	ASSLFGQYQETQY
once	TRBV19	ASSREGQGRTL
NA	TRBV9	ASSVTGTSGNEQF
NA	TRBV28	ASRPLNTEAF
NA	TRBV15	ATSRQEGQGAPF
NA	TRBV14	ASSQRQGVIYGYT
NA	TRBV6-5	ASSRTGAYEQY
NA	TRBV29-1	SCGGGLAGGKETQY
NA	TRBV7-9	ASSPFLGPDGELF
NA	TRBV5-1	ASSLEGPSANEQF